Listed below are T cell receptor beta chains from one sample, sequenced in a study of blood T cell repertoires in COVID-19. The data were produced by immunoSEQ multiplex PCR, yet TCRdb's version contains in-frame clones alone and is incomplete. The table includes about 62,000 clones, more than 80% detected once. The sequenced sample consisted of peripheral blood. These receptors originate from a woman over 75 with acute or convalescent COVID-19. Each CDR3 is given with its conserved first and last residue. The D gene is left open where the match is weak. Clone size is stated in some rows and not others, as once, few, many or a class when expanded.

TRBJ1-1,14,.,.,TRBV3-1/TRBV3-2,CASSQTGGDTEAFF,TGTGCCAGCAGCCAAACAGGAGGGGACACTGAAGCTTTCTTT
TRBJ1-1,16,once,.,TRBV6-5,CASSYLGGPMNTEAFF,TGTGCCAGCAGTTACCTCGGGGGGCCTATGAACACTGAAGCTTTCTTT
TRBJ1-2,15,few,TRBD1,TRBV7-3,CASSSGQGAYYGYTF,TGTGCCAGCAGCTCGGGACAGGGGGCTTACTATGGCTACACCTTC
TRBJ1-1,16,.,.,TRBV6-5,CASSYQNRLRVTEAFF,TGTGCCAGCAGTTACCAAAACAGGCTACGGGTCACTGAAGCTTTCTTT
TRBJ1-5,18,.,.,TRBV27,CASTRQVPLLNSPQTQHF,TGTGCCAGCACCCGACAGGTCCCGCTCCTTAATTCCCCCCAGACCCAGCATTTT
TRBJ2-3,17,.,TRBD1,TRBV12-5,CASGLSRDRGNTDTQYF,TGTGCTAGTGGTTTGTCCCGGGACAGGGGGAACACAGATACGCAGTATTTT
TRBJ1-2,15,.,.,TRBV7-2,CASSLDPGRLTGYTF,TGTGCCAGCAGCTTAGACCCCGGGAGACTCACGGGCTACACCTTC
TRBJ1-2,13,.,TRBD1,TRBV2,CASSTGTDYGYTF,TGTGCCAGCAGTACCGGGACAGACTATGGCTACACCTTC
TRBJ2-3,16,.,TRBD2,TRBV18,CASSPASGDATDTQYF,TGTGCCAGCTCACCCGCTAGCGGGGATGCCACAGATACGCAGTATTTT
TRBJ2-5,15,.,.,TRBV19,CASRGSTSSQETQYF,TGTGCCAGTAGGGGTAGCACCTCCTCCCAAGAGACCCAGTACTTC
TRBJ1-2,13,.,.,TRBV7-2,CASSGTGIRGYTF,TGTGCCAGCAGCGGCACAGGGATACGGGGCTACACCTTC
TRBJ2-7,14,.,.,TRBV5-1,CASSSLLSSYEQYF,TGCGCCAGCAGCTCCCTCCTGAGCTCCTACGAGCAGTACTTC
TRBJ1-2,12,.,.,TRBV20-1,CSASKGDYGYTF,TGCAGTGCTAGTAAGGGGGACTATGGCTACACCTTC
TRBJ1-5,15,few,TRBD1,TRBV19,CASSMDRGGYQPQHF,TGTGCCAGTAGTATGGACAGGGGAGGCTATCAGCCCCAGCATTTT
TRBJ2-2,15,.,.,TRBV28,CASSFPGSGTGELFF,TGTGCCAGCAGTTTCCCAGGGTCAGGCACCGGGGAGCTGTTTTTT
TRBJ2-6,16,.,TRBD1,TRBV29-1,CSVVGTGYSGANVLTF,TGCAGCGTTGTAGGGACAGGATACTCTGGGGCCAACGTCCTGACTTTC
TRBJ1-1,15,.,.,TRBV7-8,CASSRDPRAGAEAFF,TGTGCCAGCAGCCGAGACCCGAGGGCGGGCGCTGAAGCTTTCTTT
TRBJ2-7,13,once,TRBD2,TRBV19,CASSRQLAGALYF,TGTGCCAGTAGCCGTCAACTAGCGGGAGCACTGTACTTC
TRBJ1-6,14,.,TRBD1,TRBV27,CASSLRQGVSPLHF,TGTGCCAGCAGTCTTAGACAGGGGGTGTCACCCCTCCACTTT
TRBJ2-7,13,.,.,TRBV6-5,CASSSGLSSEQYF,TGTGCCAGCAGTTCGGGACTCTCGAGTGAGCAGTACTTC
TRBJ2-3,16,once,.,TRBV18,CASSLRGIRSTDTQYF,TGTGCCAGCTCACTAAGGGGCATCCGGAGCACAGATACGCAGTATTTT
TRBJ2-3,14,.,TRBD1,TRBV5-1,CASSRGQNTDTQYF,TGCGCCAGCAGCCGGGGACAGAACACAGATACGCAGTATTTT
TRBJ2-7,15,.,.,TRBV7-2,CASSLTSGSSYEQYF,TGTGCCAGCAGCTTAACGAGCGGGTCCTCCTACGAGCAGTACTTC
TRBJ2-7,15,.,.,TRBV16,CASSQSRQTHHEQYF,TGTGCCAGCAGCCAGTCAAGACAGACTCACCACGAGCAGTACTTC
TRBJ2-1,15,.,TRBD2,TRBV9,CASSVGGGSFNEQFF,TGTGCCAGCAGCGTTGGCGGGGGTTCGTTCAATGAGCAGTTCTTC
TRBJ1-6,15,.,TRBD1,TRBV7-9,CASSFSGTGDGLLHF,TGTGCCAGCAGCTTTTCCGGGACAGGGGATGGACTCCTCCACTTT
TRBJ1-4,17,.,TRBD1,TRBV25-1,CASSAPQGVIANEKLFF,TGTGCCAGCAGTGCCCCGCAGGGGGTCATAGCTAATGAAAAACTGTTTTTT
TRBJ1-1,15,.,.,TRBV5-1,CASSLAGAANTEAFF,TGCGCCAGCAGCTTGGCGGGAGCTGCGAACACTGAAGCTTTCTTT
TRBJ2-1,15,.,.,TRBV6-2/TRBV6-3,CASSYGQGYDNEQFF,TGTGCCAGCAGTTACGGTCAGGGGTACGACAATGAGCAGTTCTTC
TRBJ1-1,11,once,.,TRBV6-6,CASRRNTEAFF,TGTGCCAGCAGGAGGAACACTGAAGCTTTCTTT
TRBJ1-1,15,.,.,TRBV6-2/TRBV6-3,CASSPRGAGWTEAFF,TGTGCCAGCAGTCCCAGGGGAGCGGGATGGACTGAAGCTTTCTTT
TRBJ2-7,13,.,TRBD2,TRBV6-6,CASRLAGGLEQYF,TGTGCCAGCAGGCTGGCGGGAGGGCTCGAGCAGTACTTC
TRBJ1-1,13,.,.,TRBV3-1/TRBV3-2,CASSEVGQRKAFF,TGTGCCAGCAGCGAAGTTGGGCAACGGAAAGCTTTCTTT
TRBJ2-7,12,.,.,TRBV18,CASSLTKYEQYF,TGTGCCAGCTCGCTTACAAAATACGAGCAGTACTTC
TRBJ2-7,13,.,.,TRBV5-6,CASSSTGRYEQYF,TGTGCCAGCAGCTCGACAGGCCGCTACGAGCAGTACTTC
TRBJ1-2,15,.,.,TRBV5-4,CASSSRDTANYGYTF,TGTGCCAGCAGCTCCCGGGACACAGCTAACTATGGCTACACCTTC
TRBJ2-5,15,.,TRBD1,TRBV7-2,CASSTQTGWEETQYF,TGTGCCAGCAGCACCCAGACAGGGTGGGAAGAGACCCAGTACTTC
TRBJ1-2,14,.,TRBD1,TRBV19,CASSIGQGADGYTF,TGTGCCAGTAGTATCGGACAGGGGGCCGACGGCTACACCTTC
TRBJ1-2,16,.,TRBD1,TRBV25-1,CASSDSRTGGVYGYTF,TGTGCCAGCAGTGATTCCCGGACAGGGGGCGTCTATGGCTACACCTTC
TRBJ1-4,16,.,TRBD1,TRBV5-6,CASRPGQGTTNEKLFF,TGTGCCAGCAGGCCGGGACAGGGCACAACTAATGAAAAACTGTTTTTT
TRBJ2-5,14,.,TRBD2,TRBV14,CASSLSSSGGSQYF,TGTGCCAGCAGCCTTTCTTCTAGCGGAGGGAGCCAGTACTTC
TRBJ2-3,15,.,TRBD2,TRBV11-2,CASSLGLAGGNTQYF,TGTGCCAGCAGCTTGGGACTAGCGGGAGGTAATACGCAGTATTTT
TRBJ1-2,12,.,TRBD1,TRBV7-2,CASRNRDRVGTF,TGTGCCAGCAGAAATAGGGACAGGGTGGGCACCTTC
TRBJ2-3,13,few,TRBD1,TRBV28,CASNTGDTDTQYF,TGTGCCAGTAATACAGGGGACACAGATACGCAGTATTTT
TRBJ2-6,15,.,.,TRBV4-3,CASSQDLTGTNVLTF,TGCGCCAGCAGCCAAGATCTAACAGGCACCAACGTCCTGACTTTC
TRBJ2-7,12,.,TRBD1,TRBV29-1,CSVAGGSYEQYF,TGCAGCGTTGCAGGGGGCTCCTACGAGCAGTACTTC
TRBJ2-1,18,.,TRBD2,TRBV11-2,CASSFGIAGGTSYNEQFF,TGTGCCAGCAGCTTTGGTATAGCGGGGGGGACGTCCTACAATGAGCAGTTCTTC
TRBJ1-2,14,.,.,TRBV4-1,CASSHTPDSDGYTF,TGCGCCAGCAGCCATACTCCTGACAGCGATGGCTACACCTTC
TRBJ1-5,13,.,.,TRBV6-6,CASSYSRNQPQHF,TGTGCCAGCAGTTACTCTAGAAATCAGCCCCAGCATTTT